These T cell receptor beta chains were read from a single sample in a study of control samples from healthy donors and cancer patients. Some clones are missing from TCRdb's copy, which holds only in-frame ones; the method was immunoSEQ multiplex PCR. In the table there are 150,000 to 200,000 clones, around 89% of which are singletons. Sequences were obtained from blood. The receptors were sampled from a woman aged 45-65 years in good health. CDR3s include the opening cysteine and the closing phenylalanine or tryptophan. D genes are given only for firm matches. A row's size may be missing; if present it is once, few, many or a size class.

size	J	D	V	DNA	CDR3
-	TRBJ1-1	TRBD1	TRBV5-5	TGTGCCAGCAGCCCGGACAGGGACACTGAAGCTTTCTTT	CASSPDRDTEAFF
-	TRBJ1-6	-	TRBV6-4	TGTGCCAGCACCAAGGGGGGGGCCCCAATTAAGGATAATTCACCCCTCCACTTT	CASTKGGAPIKDNSPLHF
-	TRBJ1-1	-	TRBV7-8	TGTGCCAGCAGCCCTAGGAGTGAAGCTTTCTTT	CASSPRSEAFF
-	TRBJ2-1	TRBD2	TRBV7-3	TGTGCCAGCAGCTTAACGGGACTAGCGGAAAATGAGCAGTTCTTC	CASSLTGLAENEQFF
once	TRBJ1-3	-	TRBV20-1	TGCAGTGCTAGTCTCGGGGTCAGTCGAAACACCATATATTTT	CSASLGVSRNTIYF
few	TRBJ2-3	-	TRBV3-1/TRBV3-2	TGTGCCAGCAGCCAGCCACCGGGCACAGATACGCAGTATTTT	CASSQPPGTDTQYF
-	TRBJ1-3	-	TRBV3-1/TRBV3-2	TGTGCCAGCAGCCCACTATTGCTAGGAGGGGTGGGAAACACCATATATTTT	CASSPLLLGGVGNTIYF
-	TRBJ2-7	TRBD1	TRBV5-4	TGTGCCAGCAGCCGAGACAGGGCTAGCTCCTACGAGCAGTACTTC	CASSRDRASSYEQYF
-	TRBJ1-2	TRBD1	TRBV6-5	TGTGCCAGCAGTAAACAGGGGGACTATGGCTACACCTTC	CASSKQGDYGYTF
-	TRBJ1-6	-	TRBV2	TGTGCCAGGCGGCTCCGGGACACTAATTCACCCCTCCACTTT	CARRLRDTNSPLHF
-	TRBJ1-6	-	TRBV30	TGTGCCTGGCGCCAGGGAGGGACCTCCTATAATTCACCCCTCCACTTT	CAWRQGGTSYNSPLHF
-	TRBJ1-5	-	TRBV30	TGTGCCTGGAGTAGGGACCGCGATCAGCCCCAGCATTTT	CAWSRDRDQPQHF
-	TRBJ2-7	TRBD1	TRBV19	TGTGCCAGTAGTATGCCCGGGACAGGGACCGACGAGCAGTACTTC	CASSMPGTGTDEQYF
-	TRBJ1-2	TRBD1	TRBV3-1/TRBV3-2	TGTGCCAGCAGCTCCCTGGGGACAGGCCCCTCTAACTATGGCTACACCTTC	CASSSLGTGPSNYGYTF
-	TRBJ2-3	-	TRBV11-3	TGTGCCAGCAGTTTCCGGGGCGTCACAGATACGCAGTATTTT	CASSFRGVTDTQYF